Detailed here is one TCR beta chain. This entry comes from a study of blood T cell repertoires in COVID-19. Turning to the study itself: From the United States, Italy and Spain came samples of acute and convalescent COVID-19.

Germline V gene lookup returns CDR1 SGDLS and CDR2 YYNGEE. The CDR3 consists of 17 residues. The V segment lost 4 bases and the J segment 0 bases; nucleotides outside the gene matches: 6. Method: immunoSEQ multiplex PCR; TCRdb's copy keeps in-frame clones and lacks some. The table records just over 150,000 clones, around 92% of them present only once. V and J are TRBV9 and TRBJ2-2; 10 bases agree with TRBD2. Specimen: peripheral blood. This receptor was taken from a man aged 25 to 40 with COVID-19, enrolled during active disease. CDR3 coding DNA: TGTGCCAGCAGCCGTTCTAGCGGGGGACCGAACACCGGGGAGCTGTTTTTT. Its protein product is CASSRSSGGPNTGELFF. The full variable domain, with the rest looked up from reference TRBV9 and TRBJ2-2, is DSGVTQTPKHLITATGQRVTLRCSPRSGDLSVYWYQQSLDQGLQFLIQYYNGEERAKGNILERFSAQQFPDLHSELNLSSLELGDSALYFCASSRSSGGPNTGELFFGEGSRLTVL.